This passage covers 29 T cell receptor beta chains from one sample sequenced in a study of cytomegalovirus exposure and HLA in healthy donors. 60 Vbeta and 13 Jbeta primers were used in PCR. Repertoires were generated with immunoSEQ multiplex PCR, while TCRdb's copy carries only in-frame clones and drops some. This table holds 100,000 to 120,000 clones, over 60% found once. What was sequenced was PBMCs. The source of these receptors is a woman in her 30s in good health and CMV-seronegative.

The rearrangement uses TRBV7-9 and TRBJ2-5; 10 bases agree with TRBD2. J lost 4 bases, V lost 3 bases, and 8 bases had no gene match. Germline V gene lookup returns CDR1 SEHNR and CDR2 FQNEAQ (reference sequence). The length of the CDR3 is 16 residues. The CDR3 region has the DNA TGTGCCAGCAGCTTCTCTAGCGGGAGTTCGGGAGAGACCCAGTACTTC. Its translation: CASSFSSGSSGETQYF. The whole variable domain, filled in from reference TRBV7-9 and TRBJ2-5, reads DTGVSQNPRHKITKRGQNVTFRCDPISEHNRLYWYRQTLGQGPEFLTYFQNEAQLEKSRLLSDRFSAERPKGSFSTLEIQRTEQGDSAMYLCASSFSSGSSGETQYFGPGTRLLVL.

This chain's CDR3 is CASSQDRTGRNTEAFF. The CDR3 DNA reads TGCGCCAGCAGCCAAGACCGGACAGGGAGGAACACTGAAGCTTTCTTT. The chain joins TRBV4-3 to TRBJ1-1, with TRBD1 matching over 8 bases. This CDR3 spans 16 amino acids. V lost 0 bases, J lost 1 base, and 4 bases stayed unmatched. Germline values: CDR1 LGHNA, CDR2 YSLEER.

V and J are TRBV29-1 and TRBJ1-1; D unclear. CDR3 length: 13 residues. The germline CDR1 and CDR2 sequences are SQVTM and ANQGSEA. Trimming removed 4 bases from V and 4 bases from J, with 13 bases in between. CDR3 in amino acids: CSVVPGFGTEAFF. DNA for the CDR3: TGCAGCGTTGTCCCGGGATTTGGCACTGAAGCTTTCTTT.

This clone was found a few times. This rearrangement joins TRBV30 to TRBJ2-7; TRBD2 is a possible D gene (5 bases). Per germline, CDR1 GTSNPN and CDR2 SVGIG (reference sequence). V gave up 0 bases and J gave up 6 bases, with 15 bases separating them. This CDR3 is 14 amino acids long. The CDR3 here is CAWSVLGRSGEQYF. The CDR3, as DNA: TGTGCCTGGAGTGTACTGGGGAGATCAGGCGAGCAGTACTTC. Variable domain in full (rest from reference TRBV30 and TRBJ2-7): SQTIHQWPATLVQPVGSPLSLECTVEGTSNPNLYWYRQAAGRGLQLLFYSVGIGQISSEVPQNLSASRPQDRQFILSSKKLLLSDSGFYLCAWSVLGRSGEQYFGPGTRLTVT.

This sequence joins TRBV30 and TRBJ1-1; 9 bases map to TRBD1. CDR3 length equals 16 residues. Germline-derived CDR1 and CDR2 are GTSNPN and SVGIG (reference sequence). The J segment lost 10 bases and the V segment lost 4 bases, leaving 19 bases of the junction unmatched. CDR3: CAWIAKMGQGKLGAFF. The DNA for the CDR3 is TGTGCCTGGATAGCCAAGATGGGACAGGGAAAGTTGGGAGCTTTCTTT.

This clone was counted between two and nine times. The V gene is TRBV5-5, the J gene TRBJ2-6; 8 bases align to TRBD1. J gave up 0 bases and V 6 bases, and 5 bases lay outside the gene matches. Per germline, CDR1 SGHKS and CDR2 YYEKEE (reference sequence). The CDR3 covers 16 residues. CDR3 sequence reads: CASISGTGSGANVLTF. In DNA, the CDR3 is TGTGCCAGCATTTCCGGGACAGGCTCTGGGGCCAACGTCCTGACTTTC.

The chain is built from TRBV13 and TRBJ1-2, with no clear D. Germline V CDR1 and CDR2: PRHDT, FYEKMQ (reference sequence). V dropped 4 bases and J dropped 2 bases, with 8 bases sitting between them. This CDR3 has 13 residues. CDR3 sequence (DNA): TGTGCCAGCAGCTCTGGCAGAAACTATGGCTACACCTTC. Its translation: CASSSGRNYGYTF. The full variable domain, its missing parts supplied by reference TRBV13 and TRBJ1-2, is AAGVIQSPRHLIKEKRETATLKCYPIPRHDTVYWYQQGPGQDPQFLISFYEKMQSDKGSIPDRFSAQQFSDYHSELNMSSLELGDSALYFCASSSGRNYGYTFGSGTRLTVV.

This chain connects TRBV6-5 to TRBJ1-2, with D perhaps TRBD1 (6 bases). V was trimmed by 3 bases and J by 1 base, leaving 15 bases between them. Germline V gene sequence: CDR1 MNHEY, CDR2 SVGAGI. The CDR3 totals 16 residues. CDR3 in amino acids: CASSYQGTIHNYGYTF. For the CDR3, the DNA is TGTGCCAGCAGTTATCAGGGGACGATCCATAACTATGGCTACACCTTC.

The chain uses TRBV30 and TRBJ2-1; 7 bases line up with TRBD1. CDR3 size: 13 residues. Germline assignment: CDR1 GTSNPN and CDR2 SVGIG (reference sequence). J lost 3 bases, V lost 4 bases, and 3 bases had no gene match. The CDR3 coding sequence is TGTGCCTGGACAGGGGGTTACTACAATGAGCAGTTCTTC. It yields the protein CAWTGGYYNEQFF.

J is TRBJ1-1 and V is TRBV7-9; D call uncertain. Between the trimmed V and J ends, which lost 2 bases and 7 bases, there was a span of 2 bases. The CDR3 is made up of 10 amino acids. Germline CDR1 SEHNR, CDR2 FQNEAQ (reference sequence). The CDR3 reads CASSLREAFF. CDR3 sequence (DNA): TGTGCCAGCAGCTTACGTGAAGCTTTCTTT. Filled out from reference TRBV7-9 and TRBJ1-1, the complete variable domain reads DTGVSQNPRHKITKRGQNVTFRCDPISEHNRLYWYRQTLGQGPEFLTYFQNEAQLEKSRLLSDRFSAERPKGSFSTLEIQRTEQGDSAMYLCASSLREAFFGQGTRLTVV.

J is TRBJ2-7 and V is TRBV5-4, with TRBD2 as a possible D gene (6 bases). The germline gives CDR1 SGHNT, CDR2 YYREEE (reference sequence). The V end lost 2 bases, the J end lost 4 bases, and 16 bases lay between the germline ends. The CDR3 sequence is 15 residues long. The CDR3 sequence: CASSLTGFGTYEQYF. The CDR3 DNA follows: TGTGCCAGCAGCTTAACAGGTTTCGGGACTTACGAGCAGTACTTC.

CDR3 DNA: TGTGCCAGCAGAAACCCGGGGCGGGAGAACGAGCAGTACTTC. Translating gives CASRNPGRENEQYF. The genes are TRBV6-5 and TRBJ2-7; 7 bases line up with TRBD2. The CDR3 is 14 residues long. CDR1 and CDR2 from the germline V gene are MNHEY and SVGAGI. The V and J ends lost 6 bases and 5 bases, in that order; junction bases with no gene match: 10.

The gene calls are TRBV4-3 and TRBJ1-6; 9 bases are shared with TRBD1. The CDR3 is 17 residues long. Germline V gives CDR1 LGHNA, CDR2 YSLEER. V lost 4 bases to trimming and J lost 7 bases; unmatched junction nucleotides: 11. The CDR3 loop reads CASSLATGGVTNSPLHF. CDR3 nucleotides: TGCGCCAGCAGCCTAGCGACAGGGGGTGTCACGAATTCACCCCTCCACTTT.

This clone was counted a few times. The chain is built from TRBV28 and TRBJ1-2; TRBD1 might be the D (5 bases). Germline V gene lookup returns CDR1 MDHEN and CDR2 SYDVKM. V shed 3 bases and J shed 8 bases, with 10 bases lying between them. The CDR3 runs 12 residues. The CDR3 is CASSLPGKGYTF. For the CDR3, the DNA is TGTGCCAGCAGTTTGCCAGGGAAGGGCTACACCTTC.

The V call is TRBV7-9, the J call TRBJ2-7; 11 bases agree with TRBD2. The CDR3 is 15 residues long. Losses at the gene ends were 4 bases for V and 11 bases for J; bases not matched to a gene: 13. Germline V CDR1 and CDR2: SEHNR, FQNEAQ (reference sequence). The chain's CDR3 is CASSSGTSGARGEYF. The CDR3 region has the DNA TGTGCCAGCAGCTCCGGGACTAGCGGTGCGAGAGGAGAGTACTTC.

The chain has TRBV30 and TRBJ2-3; 14 positions agree with TRBD2. The V and J ends lost 5 bases and 2 bases, in that order; junction bases with no gene match: 9. Germline V gene data show CDR1 as GTSNPN and CDR2 as SVGIG (reference sequence). This CDR3 region has 17 residues. Here the CDR3 reads CAWALGLAGAITDTQYF. The CDR3 DNA reads TGTGCCTGGGCTTTGGGACTAGCGGGAGCGATCACAGATACGCAGTATTTT.

The chain carries TRBV15 and TRBJ1-2; D may be TRBD1 (6 bases). CDR3 length: 13 residues. The V gene's germline CDR1 is LNHNV and CDR2 YYDKDF (reference sequence). V gave up 4 bases and J gave up 8 bases, with 14 bases separating them. The CDR3 is CATSTGEGDGYTF. The CDR3 nucleotides are TGTGCCACCAGCACCGGGGAGGGGGACGGCTACACCTTC. The full variable domain, rest sourced from reference TRBV15 and TRBJ1-2, is DAMVIQNPRYQVTQFGKPVTLSCSQTLNHNVMYWYQQKSSQAPKLLFHYYDKDFNNEADTPDNFQSRRPNTSFCFLDIRSPGLGDTAMYLCATSTGEGDGYTFGSGTRLTVV.

This chain connects TRBV4-2 to TRBJ1-1; perhaps TRBD1 as D (5 bases). The CDR3 length is 15 residues. CDR1 and CDR2 (germline): LGHNA, YNFKEQ. V dropped 0 bases and J dropped 2 bases, with 10 bases sitting between them. Written as DNA, the CDR3 is TGTGCCAGCAGCCAAGACAGAACAGGTAACACTGAAGCTTTCTTT. Translated: CASSQDRTGNTEAFF.

J is TRBJ2-2 and V is TRBV28, with 7 bases fitting TRBD2. Trimming cost V 6 bases and J 2 bases; bases outside gene matches: 6. The V gene's germline CDR1 is MDHEN and CDR2 SYDVKM. The CDR3 is 15 amino acids. The CDR3 sequence: CASSRGTTNTGELFF. CDR3 nucleotides: TGTGCCAGCAGCCGTGGGACTACCAACACCGGGGAGCTGTTTTTT.

V and J are TRBV5-4 and TRBJ1-2, with 12 bases lining up with TRBD1. The CDR3 contains 15 residues. Germline V gene data show CDR1 as SGHNT and CDR2 as YYREEE (reference sequence). V gave up 0 bases and J gave up 7 bases; unmatched junction bases: 4. CDR3 protein: CASSLVGQGASGYTF. The DNA of the CDR3 is TGTGCCAGCAGCTTGGTGGGACAGGGGGCGAGTGGCTACACCTTC.

The CDR3 is CASPSVSTDTQYF. In DNA form, the CDR3 reads TGTGCCAGCCCTTCCGTTAGCACAGATACGCAGTATTTT. V and J are TRBV27 and TRBJ2-3; no definite D call. V was pared by 8 bases and J by 0 bases, with 9 bases between. The V gene's germline CDR1 is MNHEY and CDR2 SMNVEV (reference sequence). There are 13 residues in the CDR3.

The chain recombines TRBV11-3 with TRBJ2-2; D is unclear. CDR3 length: 13 amino acids. Germline CDR1 reads SGHNT; CDR2 reads YENEEA. Trimming left V 4 bases short and J 7 bases short, with 10 bases between. CDR3 sequence: CASSSLSGGELFF. DNA of the CDR3: TGTGCCAGCAGCTCACTGTCAGGCGGGGAGCTGTTTTTT. The full variable domain, its missing parts supplied by reference TRBV11-3 and TRBJ2-2, is EAGVVQSPRYKIIEKKQPVAFWCNPISGHNTLYWYLQNLGQGPELLIRYENEEAVDDSQLPKDRFSAERLKGVDSTLKIQPAELGDSAVYLCASSSLSGGELFFGEGSRLTVL.

The rearrangement uses TRBV29-1 and TRBJ1-1, with TRBD1 matching 8 bases. The CDR3 extends over 10 amino acids. The germline CDR1 and CDR2 sequences are SQVTM and ANQGSEA. V gave up 5 bases and J gave up 12 bases; unmatched junction bases: 5. Here the CDR3 DNA reads TGCAGCGTTTTGGACAGGGAAACTTTCTTT. Translation: CSVLDRETFF.

The chain has TRBV6-6 and TRBJ2-7; 11 bases align to TRBD2. V gave up 6 bases and J gave up 4 bases; unmatched junction bases: 8. CDR3 size: 15 residues. Per the germline V gene, CDR1 is MNHNY and CDR2 is SVGAGI (reference sequence). CDR3: CASRPELAGVYEQYF. CDR3 DNA sequence: TGTGCCAGCAGGCCCGAACTAGCGGGAGTTTACGAGCAGTACTTC.

This clone was recorded only once. The J gene is TRBJ1-3, the V gene TRBV16; D is uncertain. Deletions cut 0 bases from V and 4 bases from J, with 7 bases between. Germline V gene data show CDR1 as KGHSY and CDR2 as FQNENV. CDR3 length: 14 amino acids. Here the CDR3 DNA reads TGTGCCAGCAGCCAATCTCGTCTAGGAAACACCATATATTTT. This translates into CASSQSRLGNTIYF. The full variable domain, completed using reference TRBV16 and TRBJ1-3, is GEEVAQTPKHLVRGEGQKAKLYCAPIKGHSYVFWYQQVLKNEFKFLISFQNENVFDETGMPKERFSAKCLPNSPCSLEIQATKLEDSAVYFCASSQSRLGNTIYFGEGSWLTVV.

The rearrangement links TRBV4-3 to TRBJ1-6; TRBD1 agrees at 7 bases. The V gene's germline CDR1 is LGHNA and CDR2 YSLEER. The length of the CDR3 is 16 residues. The V and J ends lost 1 base and 5 bases, in that order; junction bases with no gene match: 5. Written as DNA, the CDR3 is TGCGCCAGCAGCCAAGCCGGGACAGCCAATAATTCACCCCTCCACTTT. It yields the protein CASSQAGTANNSPLHF.

The chain employs TRBV27 and TRBJ2-7; 9 nucleotides match TRBD1. J gave up 5 bases and V 8 bases, and 7 bases lay outside the gene matches. CDR3 length equals 13 residues. Germline V gene sequence: CDR1 MNHEY, CDR2 SMNVEV (reference sequence). The CDR3 nucleotides are TGTGCCAGCCGCCGGGACAGGGTAAACGAGCAGTACTTC. Residues: CASRRDRVNEQYF.

The table lists this clone with a count of one. This sequence joins TRBV7-2 and TRBJ2-5; 8 nucleotides agree with TRBD2. V was clipped by 4 bases and J by 3 bases; unmatched bases: 7. Germline-derived CDR1 and CDR2 are SGHTA and FQGNSA. The CDR3 is 15 amino acids. The CDR3 DNA follows: TGTGCCAGCAGCTCGGAAGGACTAGCAAAAGAGACCCAGTACTTC. Its protein product is CASSSEGLAKETQYF.

V is TRBV28 and J is TRBJ2-5; 7 bases match TRBD1. Germline V gives CDR1 MDHEN, CDR2 SYDVKM. J was trimmed by 1 base and V by 6 bases; bases with no gene match: 8. CDR3 length: 15 residues. The CDR3 DNA is TGTGCCAGCAGGGGTCTACAGGGGATCCAAGAGACCCAGTACTTC. It encodes CASRGLQGIQETQYF.